The clone carrying this T cell receptor (beta chain) has more than one count but fewer than ten. Its target is unknown. The sample comes from a study of response to subunit inactivated influenza vaccine. Study outcomes and limitations: With each seasonal influenza vaccination, the authors suggested, few new T cells are recruited.

From the RT-PCR reads, TCRdb called clonotypes with MiXCR, one entry per CDR3 protein. The sample records about 570,000 distinct CDR3 sequences, approximately 10% being singletons. Trimming took 0 bases from V and 6 from J, leaving 17 bases between them. The CDR3 consists of 16 residues. Germline V CDR1 and CDR2: LGHNA, YSLEER. The same sample was also studied in work on T cells expressing NK-cell markers. That source notes: The authors generated TCR beta cDNA through 5'RACE template switching with UMIs. T cells sorted in several experiments were restricted to alpha-beta TCR T cells by an anti-gamma-delta TCR antibody. Where several donors were concerned, these clonotypes also led the CD3+CD56-NKG2C+ fraction.

Sequenced material: PBMCs from blood, taken on the day of vaccination. The TCR sequence derives from a man aged 45-65 years who received an inactivated influenza vaccine. This rearrangement joins TRBV4-3 to TRBJ1-1; a weak D match, TRBD1 (5 bases). The CDR3 region has the DNA TGCGCCAGCAGCCAAGACCGGGACCACCGGGGTGCTGAAGCTTTCTTT. This sequence encodes CASSQDRDHRGAEAFF.